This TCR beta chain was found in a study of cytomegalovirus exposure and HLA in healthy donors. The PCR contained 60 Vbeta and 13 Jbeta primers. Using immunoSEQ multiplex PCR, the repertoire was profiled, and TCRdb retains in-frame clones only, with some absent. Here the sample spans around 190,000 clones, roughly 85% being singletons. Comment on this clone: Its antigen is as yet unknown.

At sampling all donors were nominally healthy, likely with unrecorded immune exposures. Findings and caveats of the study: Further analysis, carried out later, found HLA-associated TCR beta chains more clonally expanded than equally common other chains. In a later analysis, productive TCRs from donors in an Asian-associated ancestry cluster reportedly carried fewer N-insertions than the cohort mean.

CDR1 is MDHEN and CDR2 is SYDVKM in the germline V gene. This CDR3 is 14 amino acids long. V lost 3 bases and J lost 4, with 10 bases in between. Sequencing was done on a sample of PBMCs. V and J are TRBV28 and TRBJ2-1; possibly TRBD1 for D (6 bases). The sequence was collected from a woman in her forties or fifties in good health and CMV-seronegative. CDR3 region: CASSFLQGYNEQFF. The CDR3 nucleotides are TGTGCCAGCAGTTTTCTTCAGGGGTACAATGAGCAGTTCTTC.